These 11 T cell receptor beta chains were all obtained from the same sample, sequenced in a study of blood T cell repertoires in COVID-19. Some clones are missing from TCRdb's copy, which holds only in-frame ones; the method was immunoSEQ multiplex PCR. Among roughly 200,000 clones listed, 80% to 90% were seen once. Sequences were obtained from PBMCs or T cells enriched from blood (not recorded which). These TCRs come from a man aged 35 to 55 who had recovered from COVID-19.

This clone appeared a single time. The genes are TRBV13 and TRBJ2-3, with 10 bases matching TRBD2. CDR3 length equals 15 residues. The ends lost 5 bases at V and 6 bases at J; junction bases unmatched: 8. Germline loops: CDR1 PRHDT, CDR2 FYEKMQ (reference sequence). The CDR3 region is CASSLGLAAWDTQYF. CDR3 bases: TGTGCCAGCAGCCTCGGACTAGCGGCGTGGGATACGCAGTATTTT.

V gene TRBV5-1 combines with J gene TRBJ2-3; 7 bases align to TRBD2. V shed 0 bases and J 2 bases; nucleotides not matched to a gene: 6. The CDR3 is 16 residues long. Germline CDR1 SGHRS, CDR2 YFSETQ. In DNA form, the CDR3 reads TGCGCCAGCAGCTTGGTCCCTAGCGGTCCCACAGATACGCAGTATTTT. Translation gives CASSLVPSGPTDTQYF.

This chain connects TRBV7-2 to TRBJ1-5; D might be TRBD1 (5 bases). Germline values: CDR1 SGHTA, CDR2 FQGNSA. With 1 base removed from V and 4 bases from J, the gap between germline ends came to 14 bases. The CDR3 has 16 amino acids. The CDR3 DNA is TGTGCCAGCAGCTTAGAAGCAGGGAGGAGAAATCAGCCCCAGCATTTT. Its protein is CASSLEAGRRNQPQHF.

This clone was observed a single time. The rearrangement uses TRBV7-9 and TRBJ2-4; TRBD2 is a possible D gene (5 bases). This CDR3 has 13 amino acids. The V and J ends lost 3 bases and 7 bases respectively, with 10 bases between them. Germline V gene sequence: CDR1 SEHNR, CDR2 FQNEAQ (reference sequence). Written as DNA, the CDR3 is TGTGCCAGCAGCTTCCGGGGTGGGAACATTCAGTACTTC. Translation gives CASSFRGGNIQYF. Using reference TRBV7-9 and TRBJ2-4 for the parts outside the CDR3, the full variable domain is DTGVSQNPRHKITKRGQNVTFRCDPISEHNRLYWYRQTLGQGPEFLTYFQNEAQLEKSRLLSDRFSAERPKGSFSTLEIQRTEQGDSAMYLCASSFRGGNIQYFGAGTRLSVL.

The rearrangement joins TRBV6-5 to TRBJ2-1, with 10 positions matching TRBD2. V was clipped by 5 bases and J by 9 bases; unmatched bases: 7. Germline loops: CDR1 MNHEY, CDR2 SVGAGI. The CDR3 has 14 residues. The CDR3 DNA is TGTGCCAGCAGTCCTGGGACTAGCGTAGGTGAGCAGTTCTTC. Translated, it gives CASSPGTSVGEQFF.

V usage is TRBV19 and J usage is TRBJ2-6, with 7 bases fitting TRBD2. CDR3 length: 14 residues. Germline loops: CDR1 LNHDA, CDR2 SQIVND (reference sequence). Losses at the gene ends were 8 bases for V and 2 bases for J; bases not matched to a gene: 3. The CDR3: CASGGGAGANVLTF. The CDR3 DNA reads as TGTGCCAGTGGCGGGGGTGCTGGGGCCAACGTCCTGACTTTC.

The chain recombines TRBV7-2 with TRBJ1-6; D gene unclear. The CDR3 consists of 12 residues. Germline lookup yields CDR1 SGHTA and CDR2 FQGNSA. The V end was cut by 3 bases, the J end by 7 bases, with 4 bases between. The CDR3 DNA sequence: TGTGCCAGCAGCTTCAGAAATTCACCCCTCCACTTT. It is translated as CASSFRNSPLHF. The variable domain in full, completed from reference TRBV7-2 and TRBJ1-6, reads GAGVSQSPSNKVTEKGKDVELRCDPISGHTALYWYRQSLGQGLEFLIYFQGNSAPDKSGLPSDRFSAERTGGSVSTLTIQRTQQEDSAVYLCASSFRNSPLHFGNGTRLTVT.

CDR3 in amino acids: CASSSRETQYF. CDR3 DNA sequence: TGTGCCAGCAGCTCCCGGGAGACCCAGTACTTC. V is TRBV6-1 and J is TRBJ2-5; D gene ambiguous. CDR1 is MNHNS and CDR2 is SASEGT in the germline V gene. Trimming took 6 bases from V and 5 from J, leaving 7 bases between them. The CDR3 has 11 amino acids.

The genes are TRBV10-3 and TRBJ2-4; tentatively, D is TRBD2 (5 bases). The CDR3 has 15 amino acids. The V end was cut by 3 bases, the J end by 3 bases, with 12 bases between. Germline CDR1 reads ENHRY; CDR2 reads SYGVKD. The CDR3 DNA follows: TGTGCCATCAGTGATGCTCGGGGTGACAAAAACATTCAGTACTTC. It yields the protein CAISDARGDKNIQYF.

This clone was picked up a small number of times. This sequence joins TRBV7-2 and TRBJ1-6, with 7 bases lining up with TRBD1. CDR3 length: 14 amino acids. Unmatched junction bases numbered 6, after V lost 1 base and J lost 12 bases. Germline loops: CDR1 SGHTA, CDR2 FQGNSA. The CDR3 DNA reads TGTGCCAGCAGCTTAGGACAGGGCTTGGGACCCCTCCACTTT. Amino acids: CASSLGQGLGPLHF. The variable domain in full, completed from reference TRBV7-2 and TRBJ1-6, reads GAGVSQSPSNKVTEKGKDVELRCDPISGHTALYWYRQSLGQGLEFLIYFQGNSAPDKSGLPSDRFSAERTGGSVSTLTIQRTQQEDSAVYLCASSLGQGLGPLHFGNGTRLTVT.

The chain combines TRBV4-3 with TRBJ2-5; D unclear. The length of the CDR3 is 13 residues. Germline V lookup: CDR1 LGHNA, CDR2 YSLEER. Trimming pared 6 bases from V and 5 bases from J, leaving 13 bases between. The DNA of the CDR3 is TGCGCCAGCAGTCTCTACTCAGGCGAGACCCAGTACTTC. It specifies CASSLYSGETQYF.